This T cell receptor beta chain was observed in a study of regulatory T cells in long-lasting Graves disease. Time point in this sample: persistent/refractory GD, antithyroid drugs over 5 years with positive TRAb. PBMC RNA served as the TCR library source. Clinicians diagnosed Graves' disease using American Thyroid Association guidelines. To note about this clonotype: Its antigen remains unidentified.

Arm-PCR of CDR3 regions and iRepertoire HTBI primers were used to build TCR beta libraries. TCRdb used MiXCR to reprocess the multiplex PCR reads, holding one entry per CDR3 protein. Among about 660,000 distinct CDR3 sequences listed, approximately 29% were seen once. Broader study findings: The researchers studied only peripheral blood, not thyroid tissue.

The origin of this receptor is a female donor with Graves disease. Source: peripheral blood mononuclear cells (PBMCs), taken when the disease was refractory, from a patient treated with antithyroid drugs.

CDR3 sequence (DNA): TGTGCCAGTAGTATTGGAACATTGGCTAACTATGGCTACACCTTC. Translation gives CASSIGTLANYGYTF. The chain links TRBV19 to TRBJ1-2, with no clear D. This CDR3 is 15 amino acids long. V dropped 3 bases and J dropped 0 bases, with 11 bases sitting between them. CDR1 and CDR2 from the germline V gene are LNHDA and SQIVND (reference sequence). The variable domain in full, with the rest retrieved from reference TRBV19 and TRBJ1-2, is DGGITQSPKYLFRKEGQNVTLSCEQNLNHDAMYWYRQDPGQGLRLIYYSQIVNDFQKGDIAEGYSVSREKKESFPLTVTSAQKNPTAFYLCASSIGTLANYGYTFGSGTRLTVV.